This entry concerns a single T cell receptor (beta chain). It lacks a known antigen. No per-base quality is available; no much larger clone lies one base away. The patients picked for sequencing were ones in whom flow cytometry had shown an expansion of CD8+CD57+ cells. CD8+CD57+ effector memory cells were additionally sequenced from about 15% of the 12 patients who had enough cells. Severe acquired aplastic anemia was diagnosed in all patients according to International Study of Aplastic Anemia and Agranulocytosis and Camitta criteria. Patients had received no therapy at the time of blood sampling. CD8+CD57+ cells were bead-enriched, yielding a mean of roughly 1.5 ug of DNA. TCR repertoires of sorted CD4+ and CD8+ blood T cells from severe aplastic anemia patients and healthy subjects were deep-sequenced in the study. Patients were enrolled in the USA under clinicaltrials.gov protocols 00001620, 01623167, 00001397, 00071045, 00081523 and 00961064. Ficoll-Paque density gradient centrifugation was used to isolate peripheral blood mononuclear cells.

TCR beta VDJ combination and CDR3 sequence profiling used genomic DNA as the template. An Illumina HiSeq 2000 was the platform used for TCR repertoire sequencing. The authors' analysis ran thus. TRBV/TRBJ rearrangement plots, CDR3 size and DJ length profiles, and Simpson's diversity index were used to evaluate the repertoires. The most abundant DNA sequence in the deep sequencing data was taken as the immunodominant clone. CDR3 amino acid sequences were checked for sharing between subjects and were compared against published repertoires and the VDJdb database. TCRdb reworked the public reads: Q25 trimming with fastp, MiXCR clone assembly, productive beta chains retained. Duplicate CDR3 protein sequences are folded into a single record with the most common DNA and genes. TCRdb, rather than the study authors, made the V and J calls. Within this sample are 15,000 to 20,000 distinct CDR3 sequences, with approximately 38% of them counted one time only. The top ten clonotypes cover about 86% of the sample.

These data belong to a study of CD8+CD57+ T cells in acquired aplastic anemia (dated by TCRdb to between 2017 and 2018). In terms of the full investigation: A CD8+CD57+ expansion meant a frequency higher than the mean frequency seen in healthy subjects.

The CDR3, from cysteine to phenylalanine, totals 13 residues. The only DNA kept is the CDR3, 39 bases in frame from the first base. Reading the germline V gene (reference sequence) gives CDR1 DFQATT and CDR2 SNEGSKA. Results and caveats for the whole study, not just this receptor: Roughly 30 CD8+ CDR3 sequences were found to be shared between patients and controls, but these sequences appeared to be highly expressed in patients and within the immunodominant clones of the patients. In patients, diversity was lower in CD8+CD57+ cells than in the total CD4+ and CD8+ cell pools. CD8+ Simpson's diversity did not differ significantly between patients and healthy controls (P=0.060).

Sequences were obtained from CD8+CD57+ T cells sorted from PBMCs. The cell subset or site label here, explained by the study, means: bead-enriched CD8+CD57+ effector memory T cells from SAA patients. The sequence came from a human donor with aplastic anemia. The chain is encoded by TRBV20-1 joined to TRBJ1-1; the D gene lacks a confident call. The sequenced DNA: TGCAGGGCGCCCAAGGCTCTGAACACTGAAGCTTTCTTT. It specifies CRAPKALNTEAFF.